The sequence of this T cell receptor beta chain was determined in a study of blood T cells in healthy people across ages. Study observations and caveats: More naive CD4+ cells and higher diversity were found in long-lived than in aged donors. TCR beta diversity, measured per million T cells, fell in a roughly linear way with age.

This clonotype came up a few times. Its antigen is undetermined. Combining a sample-barcoded 5' primer with a J-beta primer mix, a second PCR ran for roughly 7 to 12 cycles. One entry per CDR3 protein, called by TCRdb with MiXCR from the 5' RACE reads. The table lists fewer than 600,000 distinct CDR3 sequences, roughly a quarter of them singletons. The trim removed 3 bases at V and 3 bases at J, leaving 4 bases unmatched. This CDR3 contains 14 residues. Germline lookup yields CDR1 SGHRS and CDR2 YFSETQ. The sample was also reused in another study, on T cells of mothers and their children. As that study records: No persistent microchimeric T cell clones were detected at around 100 clones per million clonotypes sensitivity.

What was sequenced was blood. This chain links TRBV5-1 with TRBJ1-2; 8 bases map to TRBD1. The sequence derives from a boy younger than 10 in good health. DNA for the CDR3: TGCGCCAGCAGCTCAACGGACAGGGACTATGGCTACACCTTC. Translated: CASSSTDRDYGYTF.